This T cell receptor (beta chain) is drawn from a study of Ad26.COV2.S vaccination and SARS-CoV-2 variants. Overall study: Vaccine-arm donor from the placebo-controlled COV1001 Ad26.COV2.S trial. Regarding the study as a whole: Individuals receiving vaccine had higher spike-specific TCR breadth than placebo recipients did.

V lost 3 bases and J 0 bases, leaving 6 bases between the germline ends. The CDR3 runs 15 residues. CDR1 is SEHNR and CDR2 is FQNEAQ in the germline V gene (reference sequence). As for this clone: The antigen remains unidentified.

The table came from immunoSEQ multiplex PCR; TCRdb's copy has only in-frame clones and leaves some out. In the table there are some 390,000 clones, roughly 90% of which are singletons. Treatment reported: about 20 received Ad26.COV2.S at low or high dose, single or two shots; about 5 received placebo; per-sample allocation not given. Collection of the samples took place on day 63 after the first injection of vaccine or placebo. The sample came from a Boston adult aged 18-55 years. The specimen was peripheral blood, collected in a trial of Ad26.COV2.S vaccine versus placebo. This chain joins TRBV7-9 and TRBJ2-6; D not certain. This receptor was identified in a person between 18 and 65 years old who received the Ad26.COV2.S COVID-19 vaccine or a placebo. The CDR3 loop is CASSFGSSGANVLTF. The CDR3 DNA sequence: TGTGCCAGCAGCTTTGGTAGCTCTGGGGCCAACGTCCTGACTTTC.